This entry features one T cell receptor beta chain sequence. Its antigen is currently unknown. The record originates from a study of T cell repertoires in cytomegalovirus infection. Via MiXCR, TCRdb re-called the reads, giving one row per CDR3 protein. The data contain hundreds of thousands of distinct CDR3 sequences, around 35% of them singletons. The source of this sequence is a human donor in good health (CMV status not recorded). Some clones in this sample may be carry-over from other donors' samples. Source: cultured PBMCs, taken from culture after CMV antigen stimulation.

Here the CDR3 DNA reads TGTGCCAGCAGTACTTGGACACCTAATGAAAAACTGTTTTTT. Its translation is CASSTWTPNEKLFF. The chain couples TRBV6-2 or TRBV6-3 to TRBJ1-4, with D maybe TRBD1 (5 bases). The CDR3 spans 14 residues. The ends were cut back, 5 bases at V and 3 bases at J, with 10 bases in the middle. From germline, CDR1 is MNHEY and CDR2 SVGEGT.